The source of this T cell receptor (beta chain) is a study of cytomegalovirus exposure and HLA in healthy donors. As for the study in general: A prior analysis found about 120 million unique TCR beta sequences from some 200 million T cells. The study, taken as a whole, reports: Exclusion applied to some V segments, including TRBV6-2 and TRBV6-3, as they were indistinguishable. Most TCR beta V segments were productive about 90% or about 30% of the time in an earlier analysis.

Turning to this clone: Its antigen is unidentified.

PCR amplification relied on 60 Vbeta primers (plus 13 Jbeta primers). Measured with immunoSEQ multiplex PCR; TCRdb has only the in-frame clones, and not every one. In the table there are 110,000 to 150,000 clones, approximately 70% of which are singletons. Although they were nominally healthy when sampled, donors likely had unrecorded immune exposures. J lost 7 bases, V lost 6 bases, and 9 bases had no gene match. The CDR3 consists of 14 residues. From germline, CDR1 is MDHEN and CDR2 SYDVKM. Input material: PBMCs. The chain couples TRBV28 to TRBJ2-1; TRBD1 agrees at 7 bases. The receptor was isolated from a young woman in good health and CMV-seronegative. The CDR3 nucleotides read TGTGCCAGCAGATACGGGGACAGAGGGAATGAGCAGTTCTTC. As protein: CASRYGDRGNEQFF.